This entry concerns a single T cell receptor beta chain. Its antigen specificity is not known. Per-nucleotide qualities are absent, and no much larger clonotype sits a single base away. Libraries were prepared through the immunoSEQ multiplex PCR assay. The multiplex PCR relied on a mix of 60 forward primers for TCR Vbeta segments and 13 reverse primers for TCR Jbeta segments. The CDR3 region of rearranged TCR beta genes was amplified from genomic DNA with a multiplex PCR assay. The Illumina HiSeq System was used to sequence the amplified TCR beta libraries as 87-base-pair reads. In the original analysis: In a later analysis, tens of millions of unique TCR beta chains were counted across the roughly 610 repertoires, and roughly 11 million of these chains were shared by at least two donors. A nearest-neighbor algorithm error-corrected the raw reads and collapsed the reads into unique sequences, merging closely related sequences to remove PCR and sequencing errors. CDR3 sequences were aligned to IMGT reference sequences to assign V, D and J gene segments. Each retained sequence needed at least a six-nucleotide match to both a V gene segment and a J gene segment. A rearrangement counted as productive if the CDR3 had no stop codons and remained in frame with V and J, and every other rearrangement counted as non-productive. CDR3 was defined by IMGT convention, running from the second conserved V-encoded cysteine to the conserved J-encoded phenylalanine. Sequences without an unambiguous match to a single V gene segment were excluded from the earlier analysis of several hundred of the donors. In an earlier analysis of roughly 600 of the donors, a V segment was called functional when productive rearrangements were above 56.7%, and segregating when the standard deviation between donors exceeded 5%. A statistical classification framework was developed to diagnose cytomegalovirus status using the catalog of TCR beta chain sequences. A later analysis assigned V and J genes by comparing TCR nucleotide sequences with IMGT/GENE-DB human TR gene sequences. In a later analysis, CDR3 sequences and most-parsimonious VDJ recombination scenarios were assigned using the TCRdist pipeline. In a later analysis, each TCR beta chain was defined by its CDR3 amino acid sequence together with its V-gene family, and reads lacking a unique V-gene family were excluded. A later analysis removed several hundred highly shared, low-generation-probability nucleotide sequences to deal with suspected cross-contamination and a sequencing artifact. In a later analysis, a clonal expansion index for each public chain was calculated from normalized within-repertoire ranks of inferred template counts. A later analysis computed generation probabilities with a VDJ recombination model fitted to out-of-frame rearrangements, and checked the results against IGoR. Hypergeometric tests were used in a later analysis to score TCR-TCR, TCR-HLA and TCR-CMV co-occurrence, with a repertoire-size bias correction applied to the TCR pairs. To estimate false discovery rates, a later analysis permuted the HLA or CMV assignments 20 times. In a later analysis, co-occurring TCRs were grouped using DBSCAN, with TCRdist sequence similarity added in when clustering inside HLA-allele-positive subsets. Co-occurrence clustering excluded repertoires with fewer than 30,000 or more than 120,000 public chains, plus five with anomalous nucleotide sharing. Not all clones reach the TCRdb copy of this immuneACCESS table, which keeps in-frame sequences only. Checked studies attribute under half of the gap to unresolved V genes and leave the rest unexplained. V and J calls plus clone size are reproduced from that table; the DNA served to infer D and trimming. The sample profile shows around 150,000 clones; 75% to 85% of them were found once. The ten largest clones take up 1.1% of the sample.

The cohort comprised 666 healthy bone marrow donors. At the time of sampling, every cohort member was nominally healthy, though immune exposures that went unrecorded were likely present. The donor was CMV seronegative and belonged to the group of around 400 seronegative cohort members. Each donor provided a peripheral blood sample, and peripheral blood mononuclear cells were used for TCR beta sequencing. Genomic DNA was extracted from the blood cell samples with the Qiagen DNeasy Blood Extraction Kit. This sample stems from a study of cytomegalovirus exposure and HLA in healthy donors (dated 2017 in TCRdb). Background for the entire study: In an earlier analysis of under 750 of the donors, under 300 Gb of sequence data and approximately 120 million unique TCR beta sequences from about 180 million T cells were reported. An early release that covered about 600 HLA-typed donors contained about 300 gigabases of sequencing data and 70 million to 100 million unique TCR sequences. Among the approximately 400 genotyped donors, 75% to 90% belonged to the genetic ancestry cluster associated with self-reported Caucasian donors. The study aimed to test whether cataloging public T cell receptors could reveal signatures of past pathogen exposure. The T cell repertoires of 670 or so subjects were profiled by immunosequencing and related to cytomegalovirus serostatus. A separate validation cohort of over a hundred different subjects was used in addition to the roughly 670-subject first cohort. To predict cytomegalovirus infection status, the study brought together high-throughput TCR immunosequencing, statistical association of individual TCRs with disease status, and machine learning. A later analysis re-examined previously published TCR beta repertoires from more than 600 donors and added high-resolution HLA genotyping to investigate patterns of TCR occurrence. In the later analysis, no new phenotypic data were used to find candidate immune exposures; instead, reliance was placed on TCR beta sequences and their occurrence across donors. An earlier analysis of approximately 630 of the donors applied high-throughput TCR beta sequencing to assess whether each TCR beta V gene segment acted as functional or pseudogenic. Alongside the repertoire data, information on donor age, sex, ethnicity and CMV serostatus was compiled. A later genetic analysis used genome-wide SNP genotypes for 398 of the 666 donors, treating that subset as a discovery cohort. Every discovery cohort repertoire had been produced on one sequencing platform. Both class I and class II loci were covered by HLA typing, at four-digit resolution. The number of donors typed differed by locus, with about 629-630 for A, B, C, DRB1 and DQB1, around 520 for DQA1, 606 for DPA1, and around 430 for DPB1. Five DR-DQ haplotypes were handled as single units for association and clustering because linkage in the cohort was strong. On average, 235,054 unique TCR beta nucleotide sequences were sequenced per donor among 300 to 500 genotyped donors of the cohort, with roughly 20% of those sequences being non-productive. Overall results and qualifications from the work: Linkage disequilibrium might explain the correlated functional status among segregating V segments, but an unknown experimental factor could not be excluded. According to a later genetic analysis, donors in an Asian-associated ancestry cluster had fewer N-insertions in productive TCRs than the approximately 700-donor mean. A cluster of highly shared sequence variants was judged likely to be a technical artifact of the sequencing pipeline. Several of the top co-occurrence clusters appeared to be linked to parvovirus B19, influenza, CMV and Epstein-Barr virus, according to a later analysis. Across donors, most TCR sequences were observed very rarely, whereas some public TCRs were present in many individuals. A later analysis found that TCR association rates varied across HLA loci, with DRB1 alleles showing the most associated TCRs and HLA-C alleles the fewest. V-gene and J-gene trimming of TCR beta chains was associated with a missense DCLRE1C variant in a later genetic analysis, and the association was replicated in an independent cohort. In a later analysis, most CMV-associated TCR beta chains were found to appear HLA-restricted, with HLA associations seemingly driven largely by CMV exposure. In vitro tests confirmed that a few of the cytomegalovirus-associated TCR beta chains recognize cytomegalovirus antigens. An earlier analysis of approximately 540 of the donors showed that most TCR beta V segments appeared in productive rearrangements either about 90% or about 30% of the time, which broadly matched IMGT annotations. A further reported finding was that TCR beta sequences accurately predicted the HLA-A and HLA-B alleles for most subjects in the first cohort. A total of fewer than 200 TCR beta chains were listed by the study as associated with cytomegalovirus. Sequencing depth was assumed to be roughly uniform across donors in the presence/absence analyses, though that assumption may not hold. Specific HLA alleles were associated with 15,000 to 20,000 TCR beta sequences at a false discovery rate of 0.05 in a later analysis. Because some donors lacked HLA typing at each locus, the association tests relied only on the typed subset. For the cohort, immune exposure information was limited to CMV serostatus. A later analysis found that HLA-associated TCR beta chains were more clonally expanded and had lower generation probabilities than equally common non-associated chains. Because counts were too low, roughly 18 rarely observed V segments, including chromosome 9 orphons, were left out of the earlier analysis of over 550 of the donors. Some IMGT-functional V segments, including TRBV6-2 and TRBV6-3, could not be distinguished by the 87-base-pair reads and were therefore excluded. Cytomegalovirus status was reported to be diagnosed by the classifier with high specificity and sensitivity in both the original and validation cohorts. The authors suggested that the approach could potentially be extended to other disease states and immunological phenotypes. When HLA alleles, especially DR and DQ, strongly co-occurred, attributing TCR associations to individual alleles was difficult. In this cohort, only TCR beta chains were sequenced, and detectable features were limited by the absence of alpha or paired-chain data.

The CDR3, cysteine through phenylalanine, is 16 amino acids long. CDR3 DNA only is kept here, 48 bases in frame from base 1. The germline V gene encodes CDR1 LNHNV and CDR2 YYDKDF (reference sequence). V loses 0 bases, J loses 5 bases, and the germline ends lie 13 bases apart. This receptor chain uses TRBV15 and TRBJ1-4, with TRBD1 tentatively as D gene (5 bases match). The receptor comes from a male donor in good health and CMV-seronegative. The sequenced material came from PBMCs. CDR3 protein: CATSRDRAGPNEKLFF. The sequence in DNA is TGTGCCACCAGCAGAGATCGAGCAGGGCCGAATGAAAAACTGTTTTTT.